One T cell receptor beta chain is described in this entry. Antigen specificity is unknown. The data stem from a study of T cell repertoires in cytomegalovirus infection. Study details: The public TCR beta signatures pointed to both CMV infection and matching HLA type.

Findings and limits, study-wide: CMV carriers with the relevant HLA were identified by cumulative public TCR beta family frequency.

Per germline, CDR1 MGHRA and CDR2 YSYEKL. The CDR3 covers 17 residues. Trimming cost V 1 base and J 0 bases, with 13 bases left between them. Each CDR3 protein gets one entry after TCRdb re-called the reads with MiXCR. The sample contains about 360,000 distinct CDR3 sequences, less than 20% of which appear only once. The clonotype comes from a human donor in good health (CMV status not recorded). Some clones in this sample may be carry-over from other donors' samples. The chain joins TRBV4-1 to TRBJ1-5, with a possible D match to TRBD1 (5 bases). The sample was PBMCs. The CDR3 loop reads CASSQAGGGNSNQPQHF. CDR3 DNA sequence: TGCGCCAGCAGCCAAGCAGGCGGGGGGAATAGCAATCAGCCCCAGCATTTT.